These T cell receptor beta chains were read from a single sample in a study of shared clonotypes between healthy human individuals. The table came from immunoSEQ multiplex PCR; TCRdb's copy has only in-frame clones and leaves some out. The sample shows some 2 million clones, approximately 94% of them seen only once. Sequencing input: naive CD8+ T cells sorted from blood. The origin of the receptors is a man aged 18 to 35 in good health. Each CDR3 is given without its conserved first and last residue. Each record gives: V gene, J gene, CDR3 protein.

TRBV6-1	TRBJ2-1	ASSVWGHYSSYNEQF
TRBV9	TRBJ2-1	ASSVLGGGSSYNEQF
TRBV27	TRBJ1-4	ASSLSTGEREKLF
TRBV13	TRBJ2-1	ASSAGLAGGRNEQF
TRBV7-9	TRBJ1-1	ASSLSPGFTEAF
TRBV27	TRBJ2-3	ASSSPSNLAGSTDTQY
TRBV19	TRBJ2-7	ASSYRWIVDSRSYEQY
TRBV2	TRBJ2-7	ASSDPTVRGEQY
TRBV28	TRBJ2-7	ASSSRGTGERGEQY
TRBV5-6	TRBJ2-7	ASSLDPLSYEQY
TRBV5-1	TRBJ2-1	ASSLAVKASDEQF
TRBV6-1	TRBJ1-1	AIHSNTEAF
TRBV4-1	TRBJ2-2	ASSQEIAATGELF
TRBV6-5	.	ASSYSTGESSYEQY
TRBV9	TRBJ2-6	ASSVGPSGANVLT
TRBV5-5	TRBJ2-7	ASTSGLAGGLEQY
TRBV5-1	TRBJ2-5	ASSLALAGGVETQY
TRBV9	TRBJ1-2	ASTNWDSPYGYT
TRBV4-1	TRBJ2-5	ASSQEAGVYQETQY
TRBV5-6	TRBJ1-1	ASSLINIGTGTEAF
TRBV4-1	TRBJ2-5	ASSQDPLGAQETQY
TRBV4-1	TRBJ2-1	ASRGGSYNEQF
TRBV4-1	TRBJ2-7	ASSPSVDGYEQY
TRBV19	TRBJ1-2	ASTPDAYGYT
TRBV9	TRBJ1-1	ASSSGVGTEAF
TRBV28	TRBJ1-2	ASSPGKGYGYT
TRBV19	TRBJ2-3	ASKPGQGAVADTQY
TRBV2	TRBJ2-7	ASRGLANYEQY
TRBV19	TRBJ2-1	ASSNGAANEQF